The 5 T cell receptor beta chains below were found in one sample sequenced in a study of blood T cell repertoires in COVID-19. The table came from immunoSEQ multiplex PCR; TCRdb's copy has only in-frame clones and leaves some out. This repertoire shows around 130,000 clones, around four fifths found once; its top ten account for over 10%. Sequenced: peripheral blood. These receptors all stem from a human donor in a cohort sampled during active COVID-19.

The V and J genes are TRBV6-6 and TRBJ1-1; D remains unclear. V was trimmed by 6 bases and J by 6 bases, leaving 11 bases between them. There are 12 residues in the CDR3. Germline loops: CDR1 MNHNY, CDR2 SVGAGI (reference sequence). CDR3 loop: CASSQTIPEAFF. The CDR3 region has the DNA TGTGCCAGCAGCCAGACAATCCCTGAAGCTTTCTTT.

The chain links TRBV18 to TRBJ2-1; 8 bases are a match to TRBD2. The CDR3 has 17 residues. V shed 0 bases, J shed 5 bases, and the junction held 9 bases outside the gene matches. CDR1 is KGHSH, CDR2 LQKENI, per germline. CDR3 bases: TGTGCCAGCTCACCACCCAGCGGGGGCGCGTTTAACAATGAGCAGTTCTTC. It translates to CASSPPSGGAFNNEQFF.

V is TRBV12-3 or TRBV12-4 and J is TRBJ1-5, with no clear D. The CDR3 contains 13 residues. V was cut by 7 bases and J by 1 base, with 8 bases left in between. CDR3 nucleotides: TGTGCCAGCACCGGGGAGAGCAATCAGCCCCAGCATTTT. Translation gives CASTGESNQPQHF.

The CDR3 loop is CASRALGEQYF. As DNA, the CDR3 is TGTGCCAGCAGGGCACTAGGGGAGCAGTACTTC. The chain combines TRBV6-5 with TRBJ2-7; possible D gene TRBD2, 5 bases. This CDR3 region has 11 residues. V lost 6 bases and J 7 bases, leaving 10 bases between the germline ends. Germline V gene sequence: CDR1 MNHEY, CDR2 SVGAGI.

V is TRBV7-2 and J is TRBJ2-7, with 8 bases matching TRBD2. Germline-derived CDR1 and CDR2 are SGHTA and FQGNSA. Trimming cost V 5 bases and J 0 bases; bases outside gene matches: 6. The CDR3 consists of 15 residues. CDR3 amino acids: CASSRVGGDSYEQYF. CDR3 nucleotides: TGTGCCAGCAGCCGCGTCGGGGGGGACTCCTACGAGCAGTACTTC. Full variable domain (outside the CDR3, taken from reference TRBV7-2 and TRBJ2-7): GAGVSQSPSNKVTEKGKDVELRCDPISGHTALYWYRQSLGQGLEFLIYFQGNSAPDKSGLPSDRFSAERTGGSVSTLTIQRTQQEDSAVYLCASSRVGGDSYEQYFGPGTRLTVT.